The next 17 T cell receptor beta chains were all read from a single sample in a study of cytomegalovirus exposure and HLA in healthy donors (dated by TCRdb to about 2017). Libraries were built with the immunoSEQ multiplex PCR assay. The multiplex PCR relied on a mix of 60 forward primers for TCR Vbeta segments and 13 reverse primers for TCR Jbeta segments. Imported from immuneACCESS, the table was reduced by TCRdb to in-frame sequences with V and J called. These copies leave out some clones; in studies compared against another copy, an unresolved V gene accounts for under half, and the cause of the remainder is not known. The sample table lists tens of thousands of clones, 70% of them with a count of one. The ten largest clones represent just under 20% of the sample. The sequencing sample was made of PBMCs. Receptors were obtained from a woman aged 55 to 70 in good health and CMV-seropositive.

The chain combines TRBV6-6 with TRBJ1-3, with D possibly matching TRBD1 (6 bases). V lost 6 bases to trimming and J lost 4 bases, with 16 bases between them. The CDR3 is 15 amino acids. Per germline, CDR1 MNHNY and CDR2 SVGAGI (reference sequence). For the CDR3, the DNA is TGTGCCAGCAGCAACCGGGACACTAGAGGAAACACCATATATTTT. Translated: CASSNRDTRGNTIYF.

This clone was seen more than once but under ten times. An end of the junction differs from the germline gene, which may be a read error. The chain combines TRBV7-9 with TRBJ1-5; 9 nucleotides line up with TRBD1. Germline V gives CDR1 SEHNR, CDR2 FQNEAQ (reference sequence). The length of the CDR3 is 15 residues. The CDR3 region has the DNA TGTTCCAGCAGTTCAACAGGGGGCGGGGATCAGCCCCAGCATTTT. It encodes CSSSSTGGGDQPQHF.

CDR3 residues: CASSLGQGAYEQYF. The CDR3 nucleotides are TGCGCCAGCAGCCTTGGACAGGGGGCCTACGAGCAGTACTTC. The rearrangement joins TRBV4-1 to TRBJ2-7, with TRBD1 matching over 10 bases. This CDR3 is 14 amino acids long. The germline CDR1 and CDR2 sequences are MGHRA and YSYEKL. V lost 4 bases to trimming and J lost 2 bases; unmatched junction nucleotides: 2.

The chain has TRBV5-1 and TRBJ1-1; a possible D gene is TRBD1 (5 bases). The CDR3 covers 11 residues. Germline loops: CDR1 SGHRS, CDR2 YFSETQ. The ends were cut back, 6 bases at V and 6 bases at J, with 9 bases in the middle. The CDR3 region is CASKGESEAFF. The DNA of the CDR3 is TGCGCCAGCAAAGGGGAATCTGAAGCTTTCTTT.

The genes are TRBV7-3 and TRBJ1-2, with 8 bases fitting TRBD1. There are 14 residues in the CDR3. V trimming: 5 bases; J trimming: 7 bases; junction bases outside the gene matches: 9. Germline CDR1 SGHTA, CDR2 FQGTGA. CDR3 sequence reads: CASSGDQGAGGYTF. CDR3 nucleotide sequence: TGTGCCAGCAGCGGTGACCAGGGGGCAGGTGGCTACACCTTC.

This chain connects TRBV30 to TRBJ1-1; D is unresolved. Trimming took off 1 base at V and 4 bases at J, with 7 bases between the two ends. The CDR3 loop spans 12 amino acids. Germline CDR1 is GTSNPN and CDR2 is SVGIG (reference sequence). The CDR3 DNA reads as TGTGCCTGGAGTGATCGGAGCACTGAAGCTTTCTTT. Encoded protein: CAWSDRSTEAFF.

The genes are TRBV13 and TRBJ1-2; TRBD1 aligns across 8 bases. The CDR3 has 15 amino acids. Germline assignment: CDR1 PRHDT and CDR2 FYEKMQ (reference sequence). V lost 3 bases, J lost 2 bases, and 5 bases stayed unmatched. The CDR3, as DNA: TGTGCCAGCAGCTTCCGGGACAGGAGGAACTATGGCTACACCTTC. It is translated as CASSFRDRRNYGYTF.

In DNA, the CDR3 is TGTGCCAGCAGTGATACCAGCTCGCCGACAGGGAGAGGCTACACCTTC. Translation: CASSDTSSPTGRGYTF. The J gene is TRBJ1-2, the V gene TRBV2; 7 bases match TRBD1. The length of the CDR3 is 16 residues. Germline loops: CDR1 SNHLY, CDR2 FYNNEI. The V segment lost 3 bases and the J segment 8 bases; nucleotides outside the gene matches: 15.

The rearrangement links TRBV12-5 to TRBJ2-7; 8 bases match TRBD1. This CDR3 comprises 14 residues. Losses at the gene ends were 6 bases for V and 2 bases for J; bases not matched to a gene: 6. From germline, CDR1 is LGHNT and CDR2 FRNRAP. The CDR3 sequence: CASGTGDPPYEQYF. The DNA for the CDR3 is TGTGCTAGTGGGACAGGGGACCCTCCCTACGAGCAGTACTTC.

The V call is TRBV12-5, the J call TRBJ1-1, with TRBD1 matching 7 bases. The CDR3 is made up of 14 amino acids. The J segment lost 8 bases and the V segment lost 2 bases, leaving 8 bases of the junction unmatched. Germline V lookup: CDR1 LGHNT, CDR2 FRNRAP. The CDR3 loop reads CASGLPWGTEEAFF. The CDR3 bases are TGTGCTAGTGGTTTGCCCTGGGGGACAGAAGAAGCTTTCTTT.

This clone has just one count. The genes are TRBV7-6 and TRBJ2-7; D possibly corresponds to TRBD1 (6 bases). The V end was cut by 4 bases, the J end by 1 base, with 8 bases between. The CDR3 loop spans 13 amino acids. Germline assignment: CDR1 SGHVS and CDR2 FNYEAQ. For the CDR3, the DNA is TGTGCCAGCAGCTACAGGGCTTCCTACGAGCAGTACTTC. This encodes CASSYRASYEQYF.

This chain connects TRBV13 to TRBJ2-5; a possible D gene is TRBD2 (5 bases). Between the trimmed V and J ends, which lost 4 bases and 2 bases, there was a span of 11 bases. The CDR3 length is 14 residues. From germline, CDR1 is PRHDT and CDR2 FYEKMQ (reference sequence). The CDR3: CASSSSGIQETQYF. DNA for the CDR3: TGTGCCAGCAGCTCCTCCGGGATACAAGAGACCCAGTACTTC.

The chain has TRBV5-1 and TRBJ2-3; D is possibly TRBD1 (6 bases). The CDR3 has 17 residues. Between the trimmed V and J ends, which lost 0 bases and 4 bases, there was a span of 18 bases. The germline V gene encodes CDR1 SGHRS and CDR2 YFSETQ. CDR3 amino acids: CASSLARDTLLPDTQYF. The CDR3 coding sequence is TGCGCCAGCAGCTTGGCCCGGGACACCCTCCTCCCAGATACGCAGTATTTT.

This clone was seen a handful of times. This rearrangement joins TRBV5-1 to TRBJ1-3; possible D gene TRBD1, 5 bases. Germline V gives CDR1 SGHRS, CDR2 YFSETQ. Trimming took 4 bases from V and 4 from J, leaving 9 bases between them. CDR3 length equals 13 residues. In nucleotides, the CDR3 is TGCGCCAGCAGCCTGGGGCTGGGAAACACCATATATTTT. Amino acid sequence: CASSLGLGNTIYF.

The chain carries TRBV5-8 and TRBJ1-1, with TRBD1 identical over 10 bases. The V gene end was trimmed by 5 bases and the J gene end by 1 base; junction bases not matched to a gene: 2. The CDR3 consists of 14 residues. Germline values: CDR1 SGHTS, CDR2 YDEGEE. CDR3 in amino acids: CASRRQGANTEAFF. CDR3 bases: TGTGCCAGCAGGAGACAGGGGGCGAACACTGAAGCTTTCTTT.

The chain couples TRBV6-5 to TRBJ1-3; TRBD1 matches 7 bases. Germline CDR1 is MNHEY and CDR2 is SVGAGI. The CDR3 is 15 residues long. The V segment lost 2 bases and the J segment 2 bases; nucleotides outside the gene matches: 3. CDR3 bases: TGTGCCAGCAGTTACGGGGACAGCCCTGGAAACACCATATATTTT. Its protein is CASSYGDSPGNTIYF.

This clone was found a few times. The chain is built from TRBV7-2 and TRBJ2-7; D is unclear. CDR1 is SGHTA and CDR2 is FQGNSA in the germline V gene. V was cut by 6 bases and J by 0 bases, with 15 bases left in between. This CDR3 is 15 amino acids long. Here the CDR3 DNA reads TGTGCCAGCAGTGACAACCCCGCCCGCTCCTACGAGCAGTACTTC. Protein: CASSDNPARSYEQYF.